The rows below give T cell receptor beta chains drawn from one sample of a study of T cell responses to AZD1222 COVID-19 vaccine. TCRdb's copy holds only in-frame clones and misses some; the assay was immunoSEQ multiplex PCR. Among around 85,000 clones, roughly 85% were seen once, and the ten largest hold approximately 6.8%. The sequencing here drew on peripheral blood, taken on day 0 of AZD1222 vaccination. The receptor source for this set is an adult in good health. Each CDR3 is given with its conserved first and last residue. A D gene is named only where the DNA matches it firmly. The size of a clone is reported for some rows only, either as once, few or many, or as a class for expanded clones.

J,size,D,V,CDR3
TRBJ2-7,-,TRBD2,TRBV5-4,CASSSRTSGDEQYF
TRBJ1-6,-,-,TRBV6-2/TRBV6-3,CASSYSNRVSYNSPLHF
TRBJ1-3,-,-,TRBV4-1,CASSQGWTTGNTIYF
TRBJ2-7,-,TRBD1,TRBV6-5,CASRRDSLSYEQYF
TRBJ2-7,-,-,TRBV24-1,CATSDTGTSSYEQYF
TRBJ1-4,few,-,TRBV19,CASSRGMPPGKLFF
TRBJ2-3,-,-,TRBV19,CASSVDSTDTQYF
TRBJ2-7,-,-,TRBV7-6,CASSLDPTRPTPPPYEQYF
TRBJ2-7,-,TRBD2,TRBV27,CASSLRQLAGRPQYF
TRBJ2-2,-,-,TRBV7-9,CASSADRNTGELFF
TRBJ2-1,-,TRBD2,TRBV5-1,CASSLEARRGGNEQFF
TRBJ2-1,-,-,TRBV5-1,CASSLETGLGVF
TRBJ2-1,once,TRBD2,TRBV5-1,CASSSRAGGPANEQFF
TRBJ2-1,-,-,TRBV21-1,CASSARLAGGYNEQFF
TRBJ1-6,-,TRBD1,TRBV5-1,CASTDRGNLGNSPLHF
TRBJ1-1,-,-,TRBV3-1/TRBV3-2,CASSQEFLNTEAFF